These T cell receptor beta chains were read from a single sample in a study of T-cell memory formation after mild COVID-19. TCRdb re-derived calls from the 5' RACE reads in MiXCR, one entry per CDR3 protein. This table has 200,000 to 300,000 distinct CDR3 sequences, 16% appearing once. The source material was PBMCs or a T cell subset sorted from them (not recorded which). The receptors were sampled from a man younger than 30 who had mild COVID-19 (a few samples of this study predate the infection). Cell type and time point are not known. CDR3s include the opening cysteine and the closing phenylalanine or tryptophan. A D gene is named only where the DNA matches it firmly. Expanded clones are given a class, and other clones once, few, many or no size at all.

clone size	V gene	J gene	D gene	CDR3 DNA	CDR3 protein
many	TRBV6-5	TRBJ1-5	NA	TGTGCCAGCAGTCCGCGGACGAACCTGGGCAATCAGCCCCAGCATTTT	CASSPRTNLGNQPQHF
few	TRBV7-9	TRBJ2-3	NA	TGTGCCACGAAAAGGGACTCAAGCACAGATACGCAGTATTTT	CATKRDSSTDTQYF
few	TRBV5-1	TRBJ2-7	TRBD1	TGCGCCAGCAGCTTGAGTCCCGGGACAGGGGGCGAGCAGTACTTC	CASSLSPGTGGEQYF
few	TRBV4-1	TRBJ2-7	NA	TGCGCCAGCAGCCGGTACCGGGAAGACGAGCAGTACTTC	CASSRYREDEQYF
few	TRBV6-5	TRBJ1-2	NA	TGTGCCACCCACCCGGGGCAAAACTATGGCTACACCTTC	CATHPGQNYGYTF
many	TRBV5-1	TRBJ2-4	NA	TGCGCCAGCAGCTTGGAATTCACAGGGAAAAACATTCAGTACTTC	CASSLEFTGKNIQYF
few	TRBV6-6	TRBJ2-1	TRBD2	TGTGCCAGCAGTTCCGGACTAGCGGGGTCCTACAATGAGCAGTTCTTC	CASSSGLAGSYNEQFF
few	TRBV7-6	TRBJ1-2	NA	TGTGCCAGCAGCTTAGCGGGGGGCTGGGGCTACACCTTC	CASSLAGGWGYTF
few	TRBV9	TRBJ2-3	TRBD2	TGTGCCAGCAGCGTAGCCCCCGTAGTCCTCTCTCAAGCGGGGGTGTTGTATTTT	CASSVAPVVLSQAGVLYF
few	TRBV7-3	TRBJ2-5	NA	TGTGCCAGCAGCTCCACTAGGGATGAAGAGACCCAGTACTTC	CASSSTRDEETQYF
few	TRBV24-1	TRBJ2-1	TRBD2	TGTGCCACCAGTGATCCTCGGGGGGAGTCTTACAATGAGCAGTTCTTC	CATSDPRGESYNEQFF
NA	TRBV20-1	TRBJ2-5	TRBD2	TGCAGTGTTTCAGGGGCGGGGGGCCTCCAAGAGACCCAGTACTTC	CSVSGAGGLQETQYF
few	TRBV12-3/TRBV12-4	TRBJ1-2	NA	TGTGCCAGCAGTAAGGACAGTCTGAGATCCGGCTACACCTTC	CASSKDSLRSGYTF
NA	TRBV9	TRBJ2-2	NA	TGTGCCAGCAGCGTAGACCCACCGGGCACCGGGGAGCTGTTTTTT	CASSVDPPGTGELFF
many	TRBV4-3	TRBJ2-2	NA	TGCGCCAGCAGCCAAGATTTTGCGAGTTCCCTGTTTTTT	CASSQDFASSLFF
many	TRBV23-1	TRBJ2-5	NA	TGCGCCAGCAGTCAATCGGGCGATCCAGAGACCCAGTACTTC	CASSQSGDPETQYF
NA	TRBV7-9	TRBJ2-3	NA	TGTGCCAGCAGCTTACTAGGACCATTTTCAGATACGCAGTATTTT	CASSLLGPFSDTQYF
many	TRBV4-2	TRBJ2-1	NA	TGTGCCAGCAGCCAAGATTCCCCGGGAGCCTACAATGAGCAGTTCTTC	CASSQDSPGAYNEQFF
many	TRBV7-8	TRBJ2-1	NA	TGTGCCAGCAGCTTAGTTGGAGTTGAGCAGTTCTTC	CASSLVGVEQFF
few	TRBV5-1	TRBJ1-2	TRBD1	TGCGCCAGCAGCGATTTCCCGGGACAGGGATTTGGCTACACCTTC	CASSDFPGQGFGYTF
few	TRBV7-9	TRBJ2-1	NA	TGTGCCAGCAGCTTCCCCACTGAGAACAATGAGCAGTTCTTC	CASSFPTENNEQFF
NA	TRBV20-1	TRBJ1-5	NA	TGCAGTGCTAGAGATAGGTTGGGGGGCGATCAGCCCCAGCATTTT	CSARDRLGGDQPQHF
few	TRBV15	TRBJ2-7	NA	TGTGCCACGCCGAGGCTGTCGTACGAGCAGTACTTC	CATPRLSYEQYF
NA	TRBV5-1	TRBJ2-7	TRBD1	TGCGCCAGCAATCCCGGGACAGGGGTAGCAAGCTCCTACGAGCAGTACTTC	CASNPGTGVASSYEQYF
many	TRBV5-1	TRBJ1-1	NA	TGCGCCAGCAGCGTGGGTAACAGCCTAGCTAACACTGAAGCTTTCTTT	CASSVGNSLANTEAFF
NA	TRBV6-5	TRBJ1-2	TRBD1	TGTGCCAGCAGTTACACTCCGGGACAGGGGGCGCACGGCTATGGCTACACCTTC	CASSYTPGQGAHGYGYTF
NA	TRBV5-5	TRBJ2-3	NA	TGTGCCAGCAGCTTTCGATCCAGGATCGCAGATACGCAGTATTTT	CASSFRSRIADTQYF
NA	TRBV7-6	TRBJ2-2	TRBD2	TGTGCCAGCAGCCGGAAAATAGGGACTAGCGGGGAAGGGGAGCTGTTTTTT	CASSRKIGTSGEGELFF
NA	TRBV20-1	TRBJ1-3	NA	TGCAGTGCTAGAGACGAAGCTGGAAACACCATATATTTT	CSARDEAGNTIYF
NA	TRBV10-3	TRBJ1-3	NA	TGTGCCATCCAGGGGTTGGCTGGAAACACCATATATTTT	CAIQGLAGNTIYF
few	TRBV20-1	TRBJ2-7	TRBD2	TGCAGAGGACTAGCGGGCTACGAGCAGTACTTC	CRGLAGYEQYF
few	TRBV2	TRBJ2-1	TRBD1	TGTGCCAGCAGTGAAGAAACAGGGGGGCATGAGCAGTTCTTC	CASSEETGGHEQFF
few	TRBV5-1	TRBJ2-2	NA	TGCGCCAGCAGCTTGGAATATGGTACCGAGAACACCGGGGAGCTGTTTTTT	CASSLEYGTENTGELFF
many	TRBV20-1	TRBJ2-3	NA	TGCAGTGCTAGCGGTGGAGATACGCAGTATTTT	CSASGGDTQYF
few	TRBV6-6	TRBJ1-5	TRBD1	TGTGCCAGCAGCGAGACAGGGGGCAGCAATCAGCCCCAGCATTTT	CASSETGGSNQPQHF
many	TRBV18	TRBJ2-7	NA	TGTGCCAGCTCCCCCGCAGGAGGAGTGGTCGAGCAGTACTTC	CASSPAGGVVEQYF
NA	TRBV6-2/TRBV6-3	TRBJ2-6	NA	TGTGCCAGCAGCGGCATCCAGGGTACTGGGGCCAACGTCCTGACTTTC	CASSGIQGTGANVLTF
few	TRBV7-8	TRBJ2-1	NA	TGTGCCAGCAGCTTAGGTAGGGGGACCTACAATGAGCAGTTCTTC	CASSLGRGTYNEQFF
NA	TRBV4-1	TRBJ1-1	NA	TGCGCCAGCAGCCAAGAATCAGGGATGAACACTGAAGCTTTCTTT	CASSQESGMNTEAFF
few	TRBV12-2	TRBJ2-7	NA	TGTGCAAGTCGCCCGGGGACAGGCCACTACGAGCAGTACTTC	CASRPGTGHYEQYF
few	TRBV29-1	TRBJ2-3	TRBD2	TGCAGCGTCCCCCGGGGGGGTAACACAGATACGCAGTATTTT	CSVPRGGNTDTQYF
NA	TRBV29-1	TRBJ1-1	NA	TGCAGCGTTGACCTCCGGGTCGCAAGCCCTGAAGCTTTCTTT	CSVDLRVASPEAFF
many	TRBV7-2	TRBJ2-5	NA	TGTGCCAGCAGCCCAGGGGTAGGAGAGACCCAGTACTTC	CASSPGVGETQYF
few	TRBV12-5	TRBJ2-6	NA	TGTGCCACGGCCGGTGGCAGCTCTGGGGCCAACGTCCTGACTTTC	CATAGGSSGANVLTF
NA	TRBV6-5	TRBJ1-1	NA	TGTGCCAGCAGTTACTCTGGGGGGCCAGGCACTGAAGCTTTCTTT	CASSYSGGPGTEAFF
NA	TRBV12-3/TRBV12-4	TRBJ2-1	TRBD1	TGTGCCAGCAGCCGCCTTCGGGACAGGGTTGAGGAGCAGTTCTTC	CASSRLRDRVEEQFF
few	TRBV20-1	TRBJ2-1	NA	TGCAGTGCTAGAGATGAGCGGCGGGGTTTTACTGAGCAGTTCTTC	CSARDERRGFTEQFF